This T cell receptor (beta chain) comes out of a study of blood T cell repertoires in COVID-19. Background on the study: The United States, Italy and Spain supplied acute and convalescent COVID-19 samples. Sample material is recorded as cDNA or gDNA derived from T cells, B-cell-depleted T cells, or PBMCs.

Germline CDR1 is MGHRA and CDR2 is YSYEKL. Unmatched junction bases numbered 9, after V lost 2 bases and J lost 1 base. The CDR3 sequence is 19 residues long. Produced via immunoSEQ multiplex PCR; TCRdb's table is partial and in-frame only. The profile shows about 230,000 clones, roughly 80% of them singletons. The V call is TRBV4-1, the J call TRBJ2-1, with 12 nucleotides matching TRBD2. The source material was peripheral blood. This sequence originates from an elderly woman with acute or convalescent COVID-19. CDR3 coding DNA: TGCGCCAGCAGCCAATCACTAGCGGGAGGAGTTTTGTCCTACAATGAGCAGTTCTTC. Amino acid sequence: CASSQSLAGGVLSYNEQFF.